This T cell receptor beta chain was found in a study of blood T cells in healthy people across ages. The overall study: Every two T cells gave about one barcoded beta molecule via template switching.

A sample-barcoded 5' primer and a J-beta primer mix were used in a second PCR of roughly 6 to 12 cycles. In TCRdb, the 5' RACE reads were re-called with MiXCR into one record per CDR3 protein. Among some 760,000 distinct CDR3 sequences listed, roughly 25% were seen once. This clonotype was detected ten times or more. Isolation recovered at least 6 million PBMCs from every sample. V lost 4 bases and J lost 1; bases outside the gene matches: 0. CDR3 length equals 15 residues. The germline V gene encodes CDR1 MRHNA and CDR2 SNTAGT. The same specimen was also included in a second study, on T cells of mothers and their children.

The sequencing input was blood. The chain joins TRBV6-4 to TRBJ2-3; 12 bases line up with TRBD2. The sequence derives from a boy younger than 18 in good health. This CDR3 reads CASSGTSGGTDTQYF. DNA for the CDR3: TGTGCCAGCAGTGGGACTAGCGGGGGCACAGATACGCAGTATTTT.